This TCR beta chain was observed in a study of blood T cell repertoires in COVID-19. The CDR3 consists of 13 residues. Losses at the gene ends were 6 bases for V and 5 bases for J; bases not matched to a gene: 7. The germline CDR1 and CDR2 sequences are LNHDA and SQIVND (reference sequence). Sequenced by immunoSEQ multiplex PCR; TCRdb stores in-frame clones only, minus some. Of 200,000 or so clones listed, around 84% are singletons. This chain uses TRBV19 with TRBJ2-7; 7 bases match TRBD2. This clonotype was sampled from a man aged 45 to 65 who had recovered from COVID-19. The specimen was peripheral blood. The CDR3 region has the DNA TGTGCCAGTAGCCGGGACTACCTCAACGAGCAGTACTTC. Its translation: CASSRDYLNEQYF.